This is a list of T cell receptor beta chains from one sample in a study of shared clonotypes between healthy human individuals. Profiled with immunoSEQ multiplex PCR; TCRdb holds only in-frame clones, not every one. The table shows some 600,000 clones, with around 96% occurring only once. Sequences were obtained from naive CD8+ T cells sorted from blood. The receptor source for this set is a woman in her twenties or thirties in good health. The CDR3 runs from the conserved cysteine through the conserved F or W. D genes are given only for firm matches. A clone size is listed for some rows: how often the clone was seen (once, few, many), or a class if it is expanded.

clone_size: -; j_call: TRBJ2-1; v_call: TRBV4-1; d_call: TRBD2; cdr3_nt: TGCGCCAGCAGCCAGACGACTAGCGGGAGGGCCTATTTGTTCTTC; cdr3_aa: CASSQTTSGRAYLFF
clone_size: -; j_call: TRBJ2-1; v_call: TRBV11-2; d_call: TRBD2; cdr3_nt: TGTGCCAGCAGCTTGGGACTAGCAGTATACAATGAGCAGTTCTTC; cdr3_aa: CASSLGLAVYNEQFF
clone_size: -; j_call: TRBJ2-7; v_call: TRBV28; d_call: -; cdr3_nt: TGTGCCAGCAGGCCCCAGCCGGGGGTTGTCTACGAGCAGTACTTC; cdr3_aa: CASRPQPGVVYEQYF
clone_size: -; j_call: TRBJ1-4; v_call: TRBV11-1; d_call: TRBD1; cdr3_nt: TGTGCCAGCAGCTTACAGGGGGTGGCTAATGAAAAACTGTTTTTT; cdr3_aa: CASSLQGVANEKLFF
clone_size: -; j_call: TRBJ1-5; v_call: TRBV19; d_call: -; cdr3_nt: TGTGCCAGTAGTATATCTTTACAGCCCCAGCATTTT; cdr3_aa: CASSISLQPQHF
clone_size: once; j_call: TRBJ1-3; v_call: TRBV19; d_call: -; cdr3_nt: TGTGCCAGTAGTATTTCAGGGAACTCTGGAAACACCATATATTTT; cdr3_aa: CASSISGNSGNTIYF
clone_size: -; j_call: TRBJ2-7; v_call: TRBV27; d_call: -; cdr3_nt: TGTGCCAGCAAAATAGAGAGCTCCTACGAGCAGTACTTC; cdr3_aa: CASKIESSYEQYF
clone_size: -; j_call: TRBJ2-2; v_call: TRBV12-5; d_call: -; cdr3_nt: TGTGCTAGTGGTTTGGTGGAGGGGGCCTCCACCGGGGAGCTGTTTTTT; cdr3_aa: CASGLVEGASTGELFF
clone_size: -; j_call: TRBJ2-1; v_call: TRBV12-1; d_call: -; cdr3_nt: TGTGCCAGCAGCTTTCTAGCGGGAGCCCCCTACAATGAGCAGTTCTTC; cdr3_aa: CASSFLAGAPYNEQFF
clone_size: -; j_call: TRBJ2-1; v_call: TRBV7-9; d_call: TRBD2; cdr3_nt: TGTGCCAGCAGCCGACCGGGACTAGCGGACCCAGACTCCTACAATGAGCAGTTCTTC; cdr3_aa: CASSRPGLADPDSYNEQFF
clone_size: -; j_call: TRBJ2-7; v_call: TRBV28; d_call: -; cdr3_nt: TGTGCCAGCAGCCGGCGGAGGGGGTTCTCCTACGAGCAGTACTTC; cdr3_aa: CASSRRRGFSYEQYF
clone_size: -; j_call: TRBJ2-2; v_call: TRBV27; d_call: -; cdr3_nt: TGTGCCAGCAGTTTAAGTTTTTCGAACACCGGGGAGCTGTTTTTT; cdr3_aa: CASSLSFSNTGELFF
clone_size: -; j_call: TRBJ1-1; v_call: TRBV6-5; d_call: -; cdr3_nt: TGTGCCAGCAGCCCCGTGGTAGGGAACACTGAAGCTTTCTTT; cdr3_aa: CASSPVVGNTEAFF
clone_size: -; j_call: TRBJ2-2; v_call: TRBV28; d_call: TRBD2; cdr3_nt: TGTGCCAGCAGCCGACCTGCGGCTAGCGGGAGGTCCCCCACCGGGGAGCTGTTTTTT; cdr3_aa: CASSRPAASGRSPTGELFF